This T cell receptor beta chain was retrieved from a study of T cells in tuberculosis. Time point reported: new active TB diagnosis, blood taken before or within 7 days of starting treatment. Patients were newly diagnosed, HIV-seronegative, and aged 18 or older. There are 15 residues in the CDR3. Germline CDR1 and CDR2: MNHNS and SASEGT. V shed 7 bases and J 8 bases; nucleotides not matched to a gene: 13. Using immunoSEQ multiplex PCR, the repertoire was profiled, and TCRdb retains in-frame clones only, with some absent. The sample lists 25,000 to 35,000 clones, 90% to 95% occurring once. As for this clone: Its specificity is unknown.

Regarding the study as a whole: Active tuberculosis TCR-alpha repertoires lay closer to GMM-specific TCRs than IGRA-negative controls, suggesting clonal expansion. Active tuberculosis patients had shorter CDR3-alpha; the beta difference was nonsignificant.

V gene TRBV6-1 combines with J gene TRBJ2-1; 8 positions agree with TRBD2. Source: PBMCs, taken at tuberculosis diagnosis. This receptor was taken from an adult with tuberculosis. CDR3 bases: TGTGCCAGCATCCGCGGAGCGGGAGCAGGCGATGAGCAGTTCTTC. As protein: CASIRGAGAGDEQFF.